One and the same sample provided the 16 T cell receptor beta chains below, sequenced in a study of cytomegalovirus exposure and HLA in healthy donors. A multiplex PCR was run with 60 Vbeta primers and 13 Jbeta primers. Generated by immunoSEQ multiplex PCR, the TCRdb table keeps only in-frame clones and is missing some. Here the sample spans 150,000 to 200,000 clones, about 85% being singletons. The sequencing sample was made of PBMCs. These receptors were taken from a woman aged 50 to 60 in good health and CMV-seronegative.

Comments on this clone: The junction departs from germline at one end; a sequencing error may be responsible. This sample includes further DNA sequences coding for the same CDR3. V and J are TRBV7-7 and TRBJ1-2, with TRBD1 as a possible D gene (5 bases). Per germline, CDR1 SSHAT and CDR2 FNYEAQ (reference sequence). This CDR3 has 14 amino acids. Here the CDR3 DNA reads TGCGCTAGCAGCTTCATGGTGCGGGGGTTGGACTACACCTTC. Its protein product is CASSFMVRGLDYTF. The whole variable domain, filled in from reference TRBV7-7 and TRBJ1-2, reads GAGVSQSPRYKVTKRGQDVTLRCDPISSHATLYWYQQALGQGPEFLTYFNYEAQPDKSGLPSDRFSAERPEGSISTLTIQRTEQRDSAMYRCASSFMVRGLDYTFGSGTRLTVV.

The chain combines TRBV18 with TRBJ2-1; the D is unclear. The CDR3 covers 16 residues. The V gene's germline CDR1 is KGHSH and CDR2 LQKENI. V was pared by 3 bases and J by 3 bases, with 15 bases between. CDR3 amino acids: CASSPVYGVDYNEQFF. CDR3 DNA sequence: TGTGCCAGCTCACCGGTATATGGAGTTGACTACAATGAGCAGTTCTTC.

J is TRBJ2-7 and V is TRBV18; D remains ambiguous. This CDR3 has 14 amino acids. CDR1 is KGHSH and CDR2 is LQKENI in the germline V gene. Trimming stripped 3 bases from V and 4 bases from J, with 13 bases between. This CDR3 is CASSPPPGLYEQYF. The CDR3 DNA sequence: TGTGCCAGCTCACCCCCGCCAGGCCTTTACGAGCAGTACTTC.

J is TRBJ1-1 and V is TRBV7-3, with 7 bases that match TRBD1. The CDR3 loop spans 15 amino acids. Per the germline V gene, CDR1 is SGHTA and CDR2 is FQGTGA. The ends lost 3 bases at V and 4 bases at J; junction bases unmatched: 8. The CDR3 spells CASSFGQVGSTEAFF. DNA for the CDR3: TGTGCCAGCAGCTTCGGACAGGTTGGGAGCACTGAAGCTTTCTTT.

The CDR3 loop reads CASSLSTGRDLQIYEQYF. CDR3 DNA sequence: TGTGCCAGCAGTTTATCTACGGGCCGGGATCTCCAGATATACGAGCAGTACTTC. The V gene is TRBV28, the J gene TRBJ2-7, with D perhaps matching TRBD2 (5 bases). The CDR3 is made up of 18 amino acids. CDR1 and CDR2 (germline): MDHEN, SYDVKM. Trimming pared 1 base from V and 4 bases from J, leaving 23 bases between.

The CDR3 nucleotides read TGTGCCAGCAGCTTGTACAATGGGAGGGACAGGGAAAGCAATCAGCCCCAGCATTTT. Translating it yields CASSLYNGRDRESNQPQHF. The chain is built from TRBV7-9 and TRBJ1-5; TRBD1 aligns across 9 bases. V shed 3 bases and J 1 base; nucleotides not matched to a gene: 13. This CDR3 has 19 residues. The germline gives CDR1 SEHNR, CDR2 FQNEAQ (reference sequence).

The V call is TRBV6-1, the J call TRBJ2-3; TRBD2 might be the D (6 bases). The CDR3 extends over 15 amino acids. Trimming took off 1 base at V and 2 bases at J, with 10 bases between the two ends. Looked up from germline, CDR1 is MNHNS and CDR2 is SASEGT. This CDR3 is CASSEGRGTTDTQYF. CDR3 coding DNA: TGTGCCAGCAGTGAAGGTCGGGGGACCACAGATACGCAGTATTTT.

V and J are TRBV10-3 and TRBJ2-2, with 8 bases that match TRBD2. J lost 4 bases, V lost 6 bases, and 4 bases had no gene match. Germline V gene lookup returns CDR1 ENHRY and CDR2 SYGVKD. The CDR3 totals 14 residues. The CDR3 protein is CAIRTSESTGELFF. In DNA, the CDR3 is TGTGCCATCAGGACTAGCGAGAGCACCGGGGAGCTGTTTTTT.

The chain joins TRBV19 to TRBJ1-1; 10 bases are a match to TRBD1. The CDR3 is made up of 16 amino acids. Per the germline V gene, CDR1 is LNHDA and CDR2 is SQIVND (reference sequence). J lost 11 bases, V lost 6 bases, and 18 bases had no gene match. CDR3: CASRPSPPRQGADAFF. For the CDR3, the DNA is TGTGCCAGTAGGCCTAGCCCCCCTCGACAGGGGGCGGATGCTTTCTTT.

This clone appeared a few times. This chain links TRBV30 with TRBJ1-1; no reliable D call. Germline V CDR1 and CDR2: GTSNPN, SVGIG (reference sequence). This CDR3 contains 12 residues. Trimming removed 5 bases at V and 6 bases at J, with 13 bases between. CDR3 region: CAWSGGGPEAFF. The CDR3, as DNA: TGTGCCTGGTCTGGTGGAGGGCCTGAAGCTTTCTTT. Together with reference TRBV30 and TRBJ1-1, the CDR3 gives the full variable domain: SQTIHQWPATLVQPVGSPLSLECTVEGTSNPNLYWYRQAAGRGLQLLFYSVGIGQISSEVPQNLSASRPQDRQFILSSKKLLLSDSGFYLCAWSGGGPEAFFGQGTRLTVV.

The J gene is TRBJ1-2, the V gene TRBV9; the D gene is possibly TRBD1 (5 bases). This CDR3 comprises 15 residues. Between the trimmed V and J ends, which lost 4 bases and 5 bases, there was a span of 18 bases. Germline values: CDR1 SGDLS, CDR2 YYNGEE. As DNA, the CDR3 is TGTGCCAGCAGCCTTAGGGGCCAGGCCGATTATGGCTACACCTTC. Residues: CASSLRGQADYGYTF. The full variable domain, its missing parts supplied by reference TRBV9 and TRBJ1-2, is DSGVTQTPKHLITATGQRVTLRCSPRSGDLSVYWYQQSLDQGLQFLIQYYNGEERAKGNILERFSAQQFPDLHSELNLSSLELGDSALYFCASSLRGQADYGYTFGSGTRLTVV.

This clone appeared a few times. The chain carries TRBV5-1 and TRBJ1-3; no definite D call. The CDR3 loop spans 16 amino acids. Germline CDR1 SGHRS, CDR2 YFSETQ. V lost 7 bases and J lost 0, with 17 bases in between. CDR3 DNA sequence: TGCGCCAGCTCCCAAGGTGGAGGATTCTCTGGAAACACCATATATTTT. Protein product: CASSQGGGFSGNTIYF. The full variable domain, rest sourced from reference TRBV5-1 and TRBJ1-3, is KAGVTQTPRYLIKTRGQQVTLSCSPISGHRSVSWYQQTPGQGLQFLFEYFSETQRNKGNFPGRFSGRQFSNSRSEMNVSTLELGDSALYLCASSQGGGFSGNTIYFGEGSWLTVV.

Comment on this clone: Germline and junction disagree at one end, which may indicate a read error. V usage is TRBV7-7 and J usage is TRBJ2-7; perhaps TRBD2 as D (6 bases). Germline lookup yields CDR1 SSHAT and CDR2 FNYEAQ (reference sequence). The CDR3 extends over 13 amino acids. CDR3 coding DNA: TGTGCTAGCAGCCCCGGGGGAGAGGGCCAGCAGTACTTC. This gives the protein CASSPGGEGQQYF. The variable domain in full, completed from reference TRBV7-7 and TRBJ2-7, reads GAGVSQSPRYKVTKRGQDVTLRCDPISSHATLYWYQQALGQGPEFLTYFNYEAQPDKSGLPSDRFSAERPEGSISTLTIQRTEQRDSAMYRCASSPGGEGQQYFGPGTRLTVT.

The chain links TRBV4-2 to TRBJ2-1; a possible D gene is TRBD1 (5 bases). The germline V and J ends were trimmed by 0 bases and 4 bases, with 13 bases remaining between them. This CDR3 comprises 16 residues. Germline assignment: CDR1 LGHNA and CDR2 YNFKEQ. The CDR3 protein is CASSQEVQGRYNEQFF. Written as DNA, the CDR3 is TGTGCCAGCAGCCAAGAGGTCCAGGGCCGTTACAATGAGCAGTTCTTC.

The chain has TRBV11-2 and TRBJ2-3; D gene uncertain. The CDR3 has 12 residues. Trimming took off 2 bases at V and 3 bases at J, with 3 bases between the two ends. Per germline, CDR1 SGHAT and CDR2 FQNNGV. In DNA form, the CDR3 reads TGTGCCAGCAGCTTATCAACAGATACGCAGTATTTT. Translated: CASSLSTDTQYF.

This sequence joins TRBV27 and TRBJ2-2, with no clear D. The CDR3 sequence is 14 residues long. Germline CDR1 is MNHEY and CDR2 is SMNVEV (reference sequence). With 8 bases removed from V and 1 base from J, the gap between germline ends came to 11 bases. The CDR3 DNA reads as TGTGCCAGCCGTAGAGAAGTGAACACCGGGGAGCTGTTTTTT. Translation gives CASRREVNTGELFF.